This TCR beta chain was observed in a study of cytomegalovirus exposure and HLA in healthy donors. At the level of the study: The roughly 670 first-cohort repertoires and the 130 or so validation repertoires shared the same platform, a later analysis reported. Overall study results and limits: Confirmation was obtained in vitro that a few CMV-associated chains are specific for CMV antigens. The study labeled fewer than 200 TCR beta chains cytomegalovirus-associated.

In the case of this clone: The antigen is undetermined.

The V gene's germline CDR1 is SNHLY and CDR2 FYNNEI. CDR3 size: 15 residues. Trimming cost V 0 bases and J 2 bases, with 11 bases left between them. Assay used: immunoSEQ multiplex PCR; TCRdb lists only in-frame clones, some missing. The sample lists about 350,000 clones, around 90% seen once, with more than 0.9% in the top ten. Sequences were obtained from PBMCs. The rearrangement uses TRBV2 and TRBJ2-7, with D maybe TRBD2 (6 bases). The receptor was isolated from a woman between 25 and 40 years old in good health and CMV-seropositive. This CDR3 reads CASSEARGYPYEQYF. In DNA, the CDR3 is TGTGCCAGCAGTGAAGCGCGGGGCTACCCCTACGAGCAGTACTTC.